The entry that follows covers one TCR beta chain sequence. The antigen is undetermined. These data originate in a study of T cell responses to AZD1222 COVID-19 vaccine. This CDR3 spans 18 amino acids. Germline loops: CDR1 MGHRA, CDR2 YSYEKL. Deletions cut 0 bases from V and 0 bases from J, with 12 bases between. Pooled in the analysis were second doses at about 4 or about 12 weeks. Study findings and constraints: No day 14 peak samples; only post-peak repertoires were characterized. Two AZD1222 doses significantly raised spike-specific TCR breadth and depth over controls.

Sequencing was performed with immunoSEQ multiplex PCR; in TCRdb, only in-frame clones are kept and a portion is missing. The data hold some 100,000 clones, with roughly 89% observed a single time. The chain couples TRBV4-1 to TRBJ2-6, with a tentative D call TRBD1 (5 bases). This specimen was peripheral blood, taken 28 days after the second AZD1222 dose. The source is an adult who received the AZD1222 COVID-19 vaccine. CDR3 residues: CASSQDKGLASGANVLTF. In DNA, the CDR3 is TGCGCCAGCAGCCAAGATAAGGGGCTCGCCTCTGGGGCCAACGTCCTGACTTTC.